Below are 2 T cell receptor beta chains sequenced from a single sample in a study of metastatic and nonmetastatic thyroid tumors. TCRdb re-called the PCR reads through MiXCR. The sample shows 25,000 to 35,000 clones, 10% to 11% of them seen only once. Each patient went into thyroid surgery without having received any treatment. The material sequenced was blood. All receptors come from a female donor with papillary thyroid cancer or a benign thyroid nodule (not recorded which). Some clones in this sample may be carry-over from other donors' samples.

This clone came up many times. The chain links TRBV6-5 to TRBJ1-1, with TRBD1 as a possible D gene (5 bases). With 0 bases removed from V and 1 base from J, the gap between germline ends came to 12 bases. The CDR3 consists of 16 residues. Germline CDR1 reads MNHEY; CDR2 reads SVGAGI. The CDR3 here is CASSYSNGGPNTEAFF. The CDR3 DNA is TGTGCCAGCAGTTACTCGAATGGGGGACCGAACACTGAAGCTTTCTTT.

This clone is medium-sized within its sample. The J gene is TRBJ2-7, the V gene TRBV12-3 or TRBV12-4; D is perhaps TRBD2 (6 bases). The CDR3 is made up of 13 amino acids. V was clipped by 2 bases and J by 3 bases, with 8 bases between them. For the CDR3, the DNA is TGTGCCAGCAGTTTATTGGGGGGCTACGAGCAGTACTTC. Encoded protein: CASSLLGGYEQYF.